This TCR beta chain was obtained from a study of blood T cells in healthy people across ages. Donors ranged from about 6 to 95 years old and were healthy Caucasians in Russia. This clonotype has a handful of counts. Through a sample-barcoded 5' primer and a J-beta primer mix, a second PCR was run for roughly 6 to 12 cycles. TCRdb analysed the 5' RACE reads with MiXCR anew, one entry per CDR3 protein. In the table there are hundreds of thousands of distinct CDR3 sequences, approximately 52% of which are singletons. The CDR3 covers 11 residues. The germline CDR1 and CDR2 sequences are DFQATT and SNEGSKA (reference sequence). The V gene lost 1 base and the J gene lost 7 bases, with 8 bases spanning the gap.

This sequence joins TRBV20-1 and TRBJ2-7, with D possibly TRBD1 on 5 matching bases. Sequencing used blood. The sequence was collected from a man aged 55 to 70 in good health. The CDR3 DNA follows: TGCAGTGCTAGAGGCCCAGGGGAGCAGTACTTC. It codes for CSARGPGEQYF.